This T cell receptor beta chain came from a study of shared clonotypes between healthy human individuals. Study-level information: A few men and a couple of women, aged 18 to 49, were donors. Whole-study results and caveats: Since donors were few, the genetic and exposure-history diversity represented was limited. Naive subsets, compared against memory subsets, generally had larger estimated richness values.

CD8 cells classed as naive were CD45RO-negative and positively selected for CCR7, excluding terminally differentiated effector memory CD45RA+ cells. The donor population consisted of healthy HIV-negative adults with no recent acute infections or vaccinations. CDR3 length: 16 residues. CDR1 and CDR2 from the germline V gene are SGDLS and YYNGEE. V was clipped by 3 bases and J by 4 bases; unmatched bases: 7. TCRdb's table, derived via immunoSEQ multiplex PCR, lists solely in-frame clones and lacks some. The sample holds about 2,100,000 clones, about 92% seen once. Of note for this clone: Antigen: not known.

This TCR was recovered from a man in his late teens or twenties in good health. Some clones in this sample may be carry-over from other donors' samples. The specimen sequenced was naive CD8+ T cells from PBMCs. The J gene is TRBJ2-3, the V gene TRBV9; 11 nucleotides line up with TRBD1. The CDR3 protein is CASSASGTGGSDTQYF. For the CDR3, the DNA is TGTGCCAGCAGCGCCTCCGGGACAGGGGGATCAGATACGCAGTATTTT.